This T cell receptor beta chain was captured in a study of glioma-infiltrating T cells after dendritic cell vaccination (dated by TCRdb to the mid-2010s). Background for the entire study: Of the 15 or so glioblastoma patients in the cohort, all drawn from Phase I and II dendritic cell vaccination trials, 9 were newly diagnosed and 6 had recurrent disease. Each patient was given three intradermal dendritic cell vaccine injections, spaced two weeks apart, in the arm below the axilla. The vaccine was prepared from monocyte-derived dendritic cells that were cultured for around 7 days with IL-4 and GM-CSF and then pulsed overnight with autologous tumor lysate. In glioblastoma patients vaccinated with dendritic cells, deep sequencing of TCR beta CDR3 regions served to measure tumor-infiltrating lymphocyte content and to compare repertoires between tumor and blood. Between the early 2000s and the early 2010s, the patients were given dendritic cell vaccination pulsed with autologous tumor lysate. Survival after dendritic cell vaccination was correlated with TCR sequencing metrics, including TIL content and tumor-blood repertoire overlap.

Patients were selected for having adequate residual fresh-frozen tumor tissue and more than two years of available survival data. Although molecular status otherwise differed among the glioblastoma patients, no patient had an isocitrate dehydrogenase mutation. PBMC were collected before vaccination, two weeks after the third vaccination, and at tumor progression if progression occurred. The Qiagen DNeasy Blood extraction Kit was used to extract genomic DNA. The immunoSEQ assay amplified TCRB CDR3 regions from 1.5 to 2.5 micrograms of genomic DNA, or from all available DNA when less than that amount was available. For multiplex PCR, 60 forward primers for TCR V beta segments and 13 reverse primers for J beta segments were used. Synthetic control templates were spiked into each sample at limiting dilution to estimate reads per starting template. Reads of 87 bp were generated by sequencing on the Illumina HiSeq System. For the original study's pipeline: PCR and sequencing errors were removed by a nearest neighbor algorithm that merged closely related sequences. TCR overlap was measured as the percentage of unique tumor TCR beta sequences also present in the same patient's peripheral blood. The clones in this table, taken by TCRdb from immuneACCESS, are in-frame only. Not every clone is retained; where verified, under half of the shortfall comes from an unresolved V gene, and the cause of the rest is unknown. V and J calls and clone size come straight from that table; D and trimming were deduced from the DNA. The sample table lists more than 85,000 clones, under 90% of them with a count of one. 2.5% to 3.5% of the sample lies in the top ten.

With regard to this clone: Its antigen is unknown. There are no base qualities to consult, and no much larger clone falls within one base.

General findings and caveats noted by the study authors: After dendritic cell vaccination, a higher estimated pretreatment TIL content predicted longer time to progression and longer overall survival. No direct relationship between TCR clonality and survival was found, suggesting a diverse polyclonal response may matter. The TCR overlap response model with three groups was called speculative and said to need prospective validation. The cohort was small and heterogeneous, with few patients having full blood and tumor sets and even fewer initial-recurrent tumor pairs.

The CDR3 contains 14 residues, cysteine and phenylalanine counted. Kept here is only the CDR3 DNA, which spans 42 bases and is read in frame from base 1. CDR1 and CDR2, looked up from the germline V gene, are MNHEY and SVGAGI. The germline ends are 12 bases apart after V is trimmed by 7 bases and J by 2 bases. The sequencing here drew on blood, taken before dendritic cell vaccination. Rearrangement joined TRBV6-5 to TRBJ1-5, with no confident D gene call. This TCR derives from a human donor with glioblastoma. The CDR3 loop reads CASTKQWGNQPQHF. The nucleotide sequence is given as TGTGCCAGCACCAAACAGTGGGGCAATCAGCCCCAGCATTTT.